The 6 T cell receptor beta chains presented below share a single source sample, sequenced in a study of OX40 agonist ivuxolimab in advanced cancers. Using immunoSEQ multiplex PCR, the repertoire was profiled, and TCRdb retains in-frame clones only, with some absent. The sample records 55,000 to 70,000 clones, 70% to 90% being singletons. Specimen: CD4+ or CD8+ T cells sorted from blood, collected in a trial of the OX40 agonist ivuxolimab. These receptors originate from an adult with an advanced solid tumor such as melanoma, head and neck, liver or kidney cancer.

The V gene is TRBV6-5, the J gene TRBJ2-7, with D perhaps matching TRBD2 (6 bases). From germline, CDR1 is MNHEY and CDR2 SVGAGI. The V gene lost 5 bases and the J gene lost 3 bases, with 11 bases spanning the gap. This CDR3 comprises 13 residues. CDR3 DNA: TGTGCCAGCAGTCTGACTAGACACTACGAGCAGTACTTC. It encodes CASSLTRHYEQYF.

Only a few counts were recorded for this clone. The rearrangement uses TRBV2 and TRBJ1-2, with D possibly matching TRBD1 (6 bases). Trimming cost V 4 bases and J 4 bases, with 7 bases left between them. Germline loops: CDR1 SNHLY, CDR2 FYNNEI. CDR3 length: 12 residues. The CDR3 nucleotides read TGTGCCAGCAGTGCGGGGGCCTATGGCTACACCTTC. It specifies CASSAGAYGYTF.

This sequence joins TRBV19 and TRBJ2-5; 8 positions agree with TRBD1. The CDR3 contains 14 residues. With 4 bases clipped from V and 5 bases from J, the junction kept 6 bases outside the gene matches. CDR1 and CDR2 (germline): LNHDA, SQIVND (reference sequence). This CDR3 reads CASSRRQGLETQYF. In DNA form, the CDR3 reads TGTGCCAGTAGTAGAAGACAGGGGTTGGAGACCCAGTACTTC.

V gene TRBV4-2 combines with J gene TRBJ2-2, with 7 bases that match TRBD1. The trim removed 0 bases at V and 6 bases at J, leaving 10 bases unmatched. CDR3 length: 17 residues. Looked up from germline, CDR1 is LGHNA and CDR2 is YNFKEQ. CDR3 sequence (DNA): TGTGCCAGCAGCCAAGATGAGCGAACAGGGGCCGCCGGGGAGCTGTTTTTT. Translation: CASSQDERTGAAGELFF.

This chain joins TRBV18 and TRBJ1-5; 8 bases fit TRBD1. The ends lost 5 bases at V and 7 bases at J; junction bases unmatched: 7. Germline CDR1 reads KGHSH; CDR2 reads LQKENI. This CDR3 has 14 amino acids. The CDR3: CASSDGQGGQPQHF. The DNA for the CDR3 is TGTGCCAGCTCAGACGGACAGGGAGGGCAGCCCCAGCATTTT. The variable domain in full, with the rest retrieved from reference TRBV18 and TRBJ1-5, is NAGVMQNPRHLVRRRGQEARLRCSPMKGHSHVYWYRQLPEEGLKFMVYLQKENIIDESGMPKERFSAEFPKEGPSILRIQQVVRGDSAAYFCASSDGQGGQPQHFGDGTRLSIL.

The rearrangement uses TRBV12-5 and TRBJ2-2; 9 bases fit TRBD2. Germline V CDR1 and CDR2: LGHNT, FRNRAP. Unmatched junction bases numbered 8, after V lost 4 bases and J lost 5 bases. CDR3 length equals 16 residues. CDR3: CASGSQYLAGTGELFF. In DNA, the CDR3 is TGTGCTAGTGGTTCTCAATATCTAGCGGGGACCGGGGAGCTGTTTTTT.